A single sample gave rise to the 17 T cell receptor beta chains below, sequenced in a study of cytomegalovirus exposure and HLA in healthy donors. It was with 60 Vbeta and 13 Jbeta primers that the PCR ran. Produced via immunoSEQ multiplex PCR; TCRdb's table is partial and in-frame only. The table includes tens of thousands of clones, 70% to 80% detected once. Sequencing was carried out using PBMCs. The receptors were sampled from a man aged 30 to 39 in good health and CMV-seronegative.

The rearrangement uses TRBV2 and TRBJ1-1, with 7 bases that match TRBD1. This CDR3 is 14 amino acids long. The V gene end was trimmed by 7 bases and the J gene end by 6 bases; junction bases not matched to a gene: 11. Germline assignment: CDR1 SNHLY and CDR2 FYNNEI. CDR3 nucleotides: TGTGCCAGCACCCTAAAGACAGGGAGATCTGAAGCTTTCTTT. Translating gives CASTLKTGRSEAFF.

The table lists this clone with a few counts. Other DNA sequences in the same sample also yield this CDR3. The chain links TRBV28 to TRBJ1-1; weak D call: TRBD1 (5 bases). The V gene's germline CDR1 is MDHEN and CDR2 SYDVKM. V shed 5 bases and J shed 3 bases, with 10 bases lying between them. The CDR3 is 13 residues long. The CDR3 protein is CASSPGAHTEAFF. The CDR3 DNA follows: TGTGCCAGCAGTCCTGGGGCCCACACTGAAGCTTTCTTT. The complete variable domain, with remaining parts taken from reference TRBV28 and TRBJ1-1, reads DVKVTQSSRYLVKRTGEKVFLECVQDMDHENMFWYRQDPGLGLRLIYFSYDVKMKEKGDIPEGYSVSREKKERFSLILESASTNQTSMYLCASSPGAHTEAFFGQGTRLTVV.

V is TRBV5-6 and J is TRBJ2-3, with 8 bases fitting TRBD2. The J segment lost 5 bases and the V segment lost 4 bases, leaving 6 bases of the junction unmatched. The CDR3 totals 14 residues. Germline V CDR1 and CDR2: SGHDT, YYEEEE. This CDR3 reads CASSPGLAEDTQYF. CDR3 in DNA: TGTGCCAGCAGCCCAGGACTAGCAGAAGATACGCAGTATTTT. The full variable domain, in which reference TRBV5-6 and TRBJ2-3 provide the parts outside the CDR3, is DAGVTQSPTHLIKTRGQQVTLRCSPKSGHDTVSWYQQALGQGPQFIFQYYEEEERQRGNFPDRFSGHQFPNYSSELNVNALLLGDSALYLCASSPGLAEDTQYFGPGTRLTVL.

The rearrangement links TRBV9 to TRBJ2-3; D may be TRBD1 (5 bases). Deletions cut 1 base from V and 3 bases from J, with 12 bases between. The germline CDR1 and CDR2 sequences are SGDLS and YYNGEE. The CDR3 runs to 15 residues. The CDR3 is CASSVRQRRTDTQYF. CDR3 in DNA: TGTGCCAGCAGCGTACGACAGAGGCGGACAGATACGCAGTATTTT.

This clone has only one observation. This sequence joins TRBV5-1 and TRBJ1-1; D uncertain. The germline V and J ends were trimmed by 1 base and 3 bases, with 13 bases remaining between them. The CDR3 contains 15 residues. Germline V lookup: CDR1 SGHRS, CDR2 YFSETQ. In DNA, the CDR3 is TGCGCCAGCAGCTTGATTGAGGGCCGGGACACTGAAGCTTTCTTT. It is translated as CASSLIEGRDTEAFF.

The V and J genes are TRBV25-1 and TRBJ2-1; unclear D gene. The V end lost 3 bases, the J end lost 0 bases, and 15 bases lay between the germline ends. Germline lookup yields CDR1 MGHDK and CDR2 SYGVNS. CDR3 size: 17 residues. The CDR3 loop is CASSDSNRFRSYNEQFF. The CDR3 bases are TGTGCCAGCAGTGATTCCAACAGATTCCGCTCCTACAATGAGCAGTTCTTC.

The chain uses TRBV19 and TRBJ2-1, with 8 bases that match TRBD2. V was pared by 3 bases and J by 3 bases, with 4 bases of the junction left unmatched. The length of the CDR3 is 15 residues. Looked up from germline, CDR1 is LNHDA and CDR2 is SQIVND (reference sequence). CDR3 sequence (DNA): TGTGCCAGTAGTATTTCGGGGGGGCGCTACAATGAGCAGTTCTTC. Translating gives CASSISGGRYNEQFF.

This clone was detected a few times. The chain uses TRBV10-3 and TRBJ2-1, with D perhaps matching TRBD2 (6 bases). The germline V gene encodes CDR1 ENHRY and CDR2 SYGVKD. Trimming shortened V by 0 bases and J by 7 bases, and 10 bases separated the two germline ends. CDR3 length equals 14 residues. CDR3 nucleotide sequence: TGTGCCATCAGTGAGTCGCGGGACTGGAATGAGCAGTTCTTC. This encodes CAISESRDWNEQFF.

The chain has TRBV6-5 and TRBJ1-2; no clear D. The CDR3 contains 13 residues. CDR1 and CDR2 from the germline V gene are MNHEY and SVGAGI. V lost 6 bases, J lost 0 bases, and 8 bases lay in between. CDR3 sequence: CASSPGTNYGYTF. The CDR3 DNA is TGTGCCAGCAGCCCCGGGACTAACTATGGCTACACCTTC.

The chain combines TRBV20-1 with TRBJ1-1; no clear D. The CDR3 contains 11 residues. V gave up 5 bases and J gave up 1 base, with 5 bases separating them. Germline values: CDR1 DFQATT, CDR2 SNEGSKA (reference sequence). The CDR3 nucleotides are TGCAGTGCTCTGTGGAACACTGAAGCTTTCTTT. It is translated as CSALWNTEAFF.

V usage is TRBV7-2 and J usage is TRBJ2-5; 16 nucleotides align to TRBD2. Trimming at V came to 5 bases and at J to 1 base, leaving 7 bases not matched to a gene. The CDR3 totals 18 residues. Looked up from germline, CDR1 is SGHTA and CDR2 is FQGNSA. CDR3 sequence reads: CASSQGLAGGPAQETQYF. The CDR3, as DNA: TGTGCCAGCAGCCAGGGACTAGCGGGAGGGCCTGCCCAAGAGACCCAGTACTTC.

The chain has TRBV7-9 and TRBJ2-3; 11 bases fit TRBD1. Germline V gives CDR1 SEHNR, CDR2 FQNEAQ (reference sequence). CDR3 length: 15 residues. V lost 5 bases to trimming and J lost 2 bases; unmatched junction nucleotides: 3. The CDR3 sequence: CASSQGQGDTDTQYF. The CDR3 DNA sequence: TGTGCCAGCAGCCAGGGACAGGGGGACACAGATACGCAGTATTTT.

This clone came up once. One junction end disagrees with the germline gene, perhaps due to a read error. The chain couples TRBV5-1 to TRBJ2-7, with D possibly TRBD1 on 5 matching bases. This CDR3 spans 13 amino acids. The germline CDR1 and CDR2 sequences are SGHRS and YFSETQ. The CDR3 sequence is CVSKQDTAYEQYF. CDR3 DNA sequence: TGCGTCAGCAAGCAGGACACGGCATACGAGCAGTACTTC.

The chain joins TRBV28 to TRBJ2-7; 8 nucleotides align to TRBD2. The CDR3 sequence is 14 residues long. Trimming removed 5 bases from V and 3 bases from J; junction bases left unmatched: 6. Germline values: CDR1 MDHEN, CDR2 SYDVKM. This CDR3 is CASSISGSGYEQYF. The CDR3 DNA follows: TGTGCCAGCAGTATAAGCGGGAGCGGCTACGAGCAGTACTTC.

The chain links TRBV7-9 to TRBJ2-1, with D uncertain. This CDR3 region has 11 residues. Trimming removed 1 base at V and 9 bases at J, with 4 bases between. From germline, CDR1 is SEHNR and CDR2 FQNEAQ (reference sequence). The CDR3, as DNA: TGTGCCAGCAGCTTAGTAGCTGAGCAGTTCTTC. Its translation: CASSLVAEQFF. The full variable domain, its missing parts supplied by reference TRBV7-9 and TRBJ2-1, is DTGVSQNPRHKITKRGQNVTFRCDPISEHNRLYWYRQTLGQGPEFLTYFQNEAQLEKSRLLSDRFSAERPKGSFSTLEIQRTEQGDSAMYLCASSLVAEQFFGPGTRLTVL.

This chain uses TRBV27 with TRBJ1-4; maybe TRBD1 (5 bases). The CDR3 is made up of 15 amino acids. The ends were cut back, 3 bases at V and 7 bases at J, with 15 bases in the middle. Per germline, CDR1 MNHEY and CDR2 SMNVEV (reference sequence). CDR3: CASSFSWGASEKLFF. The CDR3, as DNA: TGTGCCAGCAGTTTCAGTTGGGGCGCGAGTGAAAAACTGTTTTTT.

The rearrangement joins TRBV5-6 to TRBJ2-5; no firm D call. The V end was cut by 2 bases, the J end by 3 bases, with 8 bases between. CDR1 is SGHDT, CDR2 YYEEEE, per germline. The CDR3 runs 13 residues. DNA for the CDR3: TGTGCCAGCAGCTTTGGCAGTAAAGAGACCCAGTACTTC. This sequence encodes CASSFGSKETQYF.